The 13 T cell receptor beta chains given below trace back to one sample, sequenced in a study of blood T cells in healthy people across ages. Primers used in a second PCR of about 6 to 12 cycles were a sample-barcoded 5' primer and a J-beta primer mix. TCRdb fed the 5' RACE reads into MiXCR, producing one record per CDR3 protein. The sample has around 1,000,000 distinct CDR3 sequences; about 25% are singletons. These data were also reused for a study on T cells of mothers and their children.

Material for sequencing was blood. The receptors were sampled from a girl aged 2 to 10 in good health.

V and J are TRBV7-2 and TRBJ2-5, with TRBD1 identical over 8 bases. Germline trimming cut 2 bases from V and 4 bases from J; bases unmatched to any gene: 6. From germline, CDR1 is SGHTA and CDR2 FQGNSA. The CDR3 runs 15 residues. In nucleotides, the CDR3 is TGTGCCAGCAGCTTATCTCGAGACAGGGGAGAGACCCAGTACTTC. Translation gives CASSLSRDRGETQYF.

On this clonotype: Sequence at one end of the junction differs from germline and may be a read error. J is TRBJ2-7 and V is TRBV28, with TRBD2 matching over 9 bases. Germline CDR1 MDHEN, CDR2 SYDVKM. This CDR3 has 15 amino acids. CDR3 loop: CACSQLTSGTYEQYF. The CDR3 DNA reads TGTGCCTGCAGCCAACTGACTAGCGGAACCTACGAGCAGTACTTC.

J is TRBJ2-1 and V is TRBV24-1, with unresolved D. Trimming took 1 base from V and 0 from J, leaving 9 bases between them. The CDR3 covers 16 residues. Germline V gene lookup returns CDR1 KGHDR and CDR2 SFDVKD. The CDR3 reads CATSDFAANSYNEQFF. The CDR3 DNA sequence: TGTGCCACCAGTGATTTCGCGGCAAACTCCTACAATGAGCAGTTCTTC.

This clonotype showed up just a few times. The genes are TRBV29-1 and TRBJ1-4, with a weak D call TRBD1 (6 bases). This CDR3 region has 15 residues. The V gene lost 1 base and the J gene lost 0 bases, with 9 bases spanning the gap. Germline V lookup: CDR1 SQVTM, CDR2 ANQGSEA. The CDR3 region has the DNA TGCAGCGTTGAAGGAGAGGGGGCAACTAATGAAAAACTGTTTTTT. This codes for CSVEGEGATNEKLFF.

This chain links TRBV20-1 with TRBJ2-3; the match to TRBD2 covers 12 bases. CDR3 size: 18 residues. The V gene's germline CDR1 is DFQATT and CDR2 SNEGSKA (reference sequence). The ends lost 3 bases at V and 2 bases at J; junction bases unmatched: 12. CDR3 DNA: TGCAGTGCTAGGCCGGCTAGCGGGGGGGCAGAATACACAGATACGCAGTATTTT. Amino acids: CSARPASGGAEYTDTQYF.

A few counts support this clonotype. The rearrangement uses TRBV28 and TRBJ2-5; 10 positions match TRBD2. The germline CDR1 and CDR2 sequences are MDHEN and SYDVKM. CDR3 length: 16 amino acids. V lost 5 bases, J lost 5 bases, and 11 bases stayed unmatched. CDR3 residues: CASSPPSGSRVETQYF. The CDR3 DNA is TGTGCCAGCAGTCCCCCTAGCGGGAGCAGAGTGGAGACCCAGTACTTC. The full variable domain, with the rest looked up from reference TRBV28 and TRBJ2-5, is DVKVTQSSRYLVKRTGEKVFLECVQDMDHENMFWYRQDPGLGLRLIYFSYDVKMKEKGDIPEGYSVSREKKERFSLILESASTNQTSMYLCASSPPSGSRVETQYFGPGTRLLVL.

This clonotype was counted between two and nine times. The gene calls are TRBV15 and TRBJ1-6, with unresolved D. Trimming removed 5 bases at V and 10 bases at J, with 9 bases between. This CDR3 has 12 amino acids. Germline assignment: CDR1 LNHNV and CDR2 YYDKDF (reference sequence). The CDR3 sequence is CATSVENSPLHF. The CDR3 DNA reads TGTGCCACCAGCGTAGAGAACTCACCCCTCCACTTT.

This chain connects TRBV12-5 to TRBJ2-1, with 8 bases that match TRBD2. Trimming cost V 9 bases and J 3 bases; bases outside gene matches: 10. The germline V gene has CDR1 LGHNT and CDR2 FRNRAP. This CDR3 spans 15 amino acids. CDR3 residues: CASAPGAGGYNEQFF. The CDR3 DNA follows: TGTGCTAGCGCCCCGGGGGCGGGGGGCTACAATGAGCAGTTCTTC. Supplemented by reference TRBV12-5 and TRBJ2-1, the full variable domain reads DARVTQTPRHKVTEMGQEVTMRCQPILGHNTVFWYRQTMMQGLELLAYFRNRAPLDDSGMPKDRFSAEMPDATLATLKIQPSEPRDSAVYFCASAPGAGGYNEQFFGPGTRLTVL.

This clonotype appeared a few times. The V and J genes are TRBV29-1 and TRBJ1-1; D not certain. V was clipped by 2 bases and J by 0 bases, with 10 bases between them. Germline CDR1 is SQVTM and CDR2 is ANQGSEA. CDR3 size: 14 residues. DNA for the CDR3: TGCAGCGTTGAAAGGCACGTAATGAACACTGAAGCTTTCTTT. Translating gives CSVERHVMNTEAFF.

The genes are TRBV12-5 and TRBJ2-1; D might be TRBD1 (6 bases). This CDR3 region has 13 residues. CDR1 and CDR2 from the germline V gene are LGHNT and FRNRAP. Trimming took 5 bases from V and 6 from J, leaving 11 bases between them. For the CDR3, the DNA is TGTGCTAGTGGTACCGGACAGCTCAATGAGCAGTTCTTC. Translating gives CASGTGQLNEQFF.

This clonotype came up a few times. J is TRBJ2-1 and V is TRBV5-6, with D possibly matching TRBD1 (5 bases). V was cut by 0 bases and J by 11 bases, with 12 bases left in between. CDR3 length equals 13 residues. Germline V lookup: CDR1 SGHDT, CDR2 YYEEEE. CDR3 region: CASSLASDTQQFF. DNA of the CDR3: TGTGCCAGCAGCTTGGCCTCGGACACCCAGCAGTTCTTC. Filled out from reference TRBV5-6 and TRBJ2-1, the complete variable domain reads DAGVTQSPTHLIKTRGQQVTLRCSPKSGHDTVSWYQQALGQGPQFIFQYYEEEERQRGNFPDRFSGHQFPNYSSELNVNALLLGDSALYLCASSLASDTQQFFGPGTRLTVL.

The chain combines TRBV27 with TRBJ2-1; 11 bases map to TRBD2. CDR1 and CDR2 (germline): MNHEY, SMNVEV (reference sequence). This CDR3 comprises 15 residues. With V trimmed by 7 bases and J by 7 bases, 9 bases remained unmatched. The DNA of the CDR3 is TGTGCCAGCACGGAAAGGGGACTAGCGGTTAATGAGCAGTTCTTC. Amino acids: CASTERGLAVNEQFF.

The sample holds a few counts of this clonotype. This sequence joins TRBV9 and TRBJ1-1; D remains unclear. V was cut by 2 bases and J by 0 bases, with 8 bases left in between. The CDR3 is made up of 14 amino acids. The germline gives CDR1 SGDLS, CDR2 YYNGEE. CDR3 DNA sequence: TGTGCCAGCAGCGTCGAAGGCTTGAACACTGAAGCTTTCTTT. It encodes CASSVEGLNTEAFF.